One and the same sample provided the 3 T cell receptor beta chains below, sequenced in a study of T cells in Graves' hyperthyroidism and ophthalmopathy. RNA transcripts provided the source from which TCR beta CDR3 regions were amplified. First-round RT-PCR with HTBI primers amplified the TCR CDR3 region. One entry per CDR3 protein results from TCRdb running MiXCR on the multiplex PCR reads. The sample has about 400,000 distinct CDR3 sequences, about 15% seen once. Input material: blood. The receptor source for this set is a woman under 30 with Graves' hyperthyroidism.

The J gene is TRBJ2-5, the V gene TRBV5-4; 7 bases match TRBD2. The CDR3 sequence is 15 residues long. From germline, CDR1 is SGHNT and CDR2 YYREEE (reference sequence). Trimming removed 5 bases from V and 1 base from J; junction bases left unmatched: 8. As DNA, the CDR3 is TGTGCCAGCAGTAAAGCCCCGGGGGGCCAAGAGACCCAGTACTTC. It is translated as CASSKAPGGQETQYF.

V gene TRBV20-1 combines with J gene TRBJ1-5; 7 nucleotides line up with TRBD1. CDR1 and CDR2 from the germline V gene are DFQATT and SNEGSKA (reference sequence). The J segment lost 2 bases and the V segment lost 5 bases, leaving 9 bases of the junction unmatched. The CDR3 contains 15 residues. CDR3 region: CSALPQGGGNQPQHF. The CDR3 nucleotides read TGCAGTGCTTTACCCCAGGGGGGAGGCAATCAGCCCCAGCATTTT.

This sequence joins TRBV9 and TRBJ2-2, with TRBD2 matching over 15 bases. The germline V gene encodes CDR1 SGDLS and CDR2 YYNGEE. Losses at the gene ends were 0 bases for V and 5 bases for J; bases not matched to a gene: 5. The CDR3 has 18 amino acids. CDR3 region: CASSVAGTSGGKTGELFF. In DNA, the CDR3 is TGTGCCAGCAGCGTAGCTGGGACTAGCGGGGGGAAAACCGGGGAGCTGTTTTTT.